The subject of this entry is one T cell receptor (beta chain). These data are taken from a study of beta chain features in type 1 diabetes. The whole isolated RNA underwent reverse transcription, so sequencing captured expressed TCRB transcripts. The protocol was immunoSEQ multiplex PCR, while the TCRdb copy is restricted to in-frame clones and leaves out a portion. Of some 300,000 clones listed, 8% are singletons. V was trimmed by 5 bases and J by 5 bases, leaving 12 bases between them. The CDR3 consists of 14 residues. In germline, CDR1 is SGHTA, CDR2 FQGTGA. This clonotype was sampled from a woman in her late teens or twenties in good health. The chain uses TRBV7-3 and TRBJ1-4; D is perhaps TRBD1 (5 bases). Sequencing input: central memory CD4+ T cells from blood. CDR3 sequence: CASSRDGRNEKLFF. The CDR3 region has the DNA TGTGCCAGCAGCCGGGACGGACGAAATGAAAAACTGTTTTTT.